This T cell receptor (beta chain) is from a study of identical twins. CDR3 length: 14 residues. Unmatched junction bases numbered 12, after V lost 4 bases and J lost 9 bases. The germline V gene has CDR1 SGHDT and CDR2 YYEEEE. It was template switching that added a universal primer site, and there were unique molecular identifiers on the cDNA. TCRdb re-called the 5' RACE reads with MiXCR, one entry per CDR3 protein. The table shows 450,000 or so distinct CDR3 sequences, with approximately 17% occurring only once. Points from the study as a whole: Conclusions came from cross-sectional statistical analysis, not from following the same donors.

Healthy Caucasians made up all donors. There are many counts of this clonotype. Its antigen is still unknown. This sequence joins TRBV5-6 and TRBJ1-1, with 7 bases lining up with TRBD1. Sequenced input: naive T cells sorted from blood. This TCR was recovered from a man in his fifties in good health. CDR3 DNA: TGTGCCAGCAGCACAGGGACAGTGGAGTCAAAAGCTTTCTTT. Protein product: CASSTGTVESKAFF.